A single sample gave rise to the 8 T cell receptor beta chains below, sequenced in a study of blood T cell repertoires in COVID-19. The method was immunoSEQ multiplex PCR; TCRdb's version includes in-frame clones alone and lacks a portion of them. The sample includes 45,000 to 55,000 clones, roughly 84% seen only once; the top ten take roughly 1.6%. The sample taken for sequencing was peripheral blood. All receptors derive from a man aged 45-65 years with acute or convalescent COVID-19.

V is TRBV5-1 and J is TRBJ2-1; D is perhaps TRBD1 (5 bases). Germline CDR1 and CDR2: SGHRS and YFSETQ. Trimming left V 2 bases short and J 0 bases short, with 9 bases between. The CDR3 is 15 residues long. This CDR3 reads CASSFGTGSYNEQFF. CDR3 bases: TGCGCCAGCAGCTTCGGCACAGGCTCCTACAATGAGCAGTTCTTC.

The V call is TRBV19, the J call TRBJ2-2; 11 positions agree with TRBD1. Germline V gives CDR1 LNHDA, CDR2 SQIVND (reference sequence). The CDR3 totals 15 residues. The junction had 8 bases not matched to a gene; V was cut back by 7 bases and J by 7 bases. CDR3 protein: CASTLDRGQVGELFF. For the CDR3, the DNA is TGTGCCAGTACCTTGGACAGGGGGCAAGTCGGGGAGCTGTTTTTT.

On this clone: At one boundary the junction diverges from the germline segment, which might be a read error. The V call is TRBV2, the J call TRBJ2-1; 7 bases fit TRBD2. The CDR3 totals 14 residues. Germline CDR1 SNHLY, CDR2 FYNNEI. CDR3 sequence reads: CASSEILAGVFQIF. The CDR3 bases are TGTGCCAGCAGTGAAATTCTTGCGGGAGTATTTCAGATCTTC.

This clone came up once. The CDR3 region is CASSSRDYYQETQYF. CDR3 sequence (DNA): TGTGCCAGCAGCTCCCGGGACTACTATCAAGAGACCCAGTACTTC. The genes are TRBV7-9 and TRBJ2-5, with 7 bases fitting TRBD2. CDR1 is SEHNR and CDR2 is FQNEAQ in the germline V gene (reference sequence). J lost 2 bases, V lost 4 bases, and 7 bases had no gene match. The CDR3 length is 15 residues.

V and J are TRBV5-1 and TRBJ1-6; 9 bases align to TRBD1. This CDR3 has 14 residues. V gave up 4 bases and J gave up 7 bases; unmatched junction bases: 3. In germline, CDR1 is SGHRS, CDR2 YFSETQ. CDR3 nucleotide sequence: TGCGCCAGCAGCCTTGGACAGGGGAATTCACCCCTCCACTTT. Translated: CASSLGQGNSPLHF.

The chain uses TRBV28 and TRBJ2-5; D perhaps matches TRBD2 (6 bases). This CDR3 has 14 amino acids. The germline CDR1 and CDR2 sequences are MDHEN and SYDVKM. Trimming took off 2 bases at V and 4 bases at J, with 11 bases between the two ends. The CDR3 spells CASSLGGAAETQYF. CDR3 DNA sequence: TGTGCCAGCAGTTTAGGCGGGGCGGCAGAGACCCAGTACTTC.

The chain is built from TRBV3-1 (or the pseudogene TRBV3-2) and TRBJ1-6, with 12 bases matching TRBD1. Germline V CDR1 and CDR2: LGHDT, YNNKEL (reference sequence). Trimming took 6 bases from V and 9 from J; bases not matched to a gene: 3. This CDR3 comprises 14 residues. CDR3 loop: CASSLGQGASPLHF. The CDR3 nucleotides read TGTGCCAGCAGTCTGGGACAGGGGGCTTCACCCCTCCACTTT.

The CDR3 here is CAISESLAGTDTQYF. The CDR3 DNA reads TGTGCCATCAGTGAGTCACTAGCGGGAACAGATACGCAGTATTTT. The chain combines TRBV10-3 with TRBJ2-3; the match to TRBD2 covers 10 bases. Germline trimming cut 0 bases from V and 3 bases from J; bases unmatched to any gene: 0. The CDR3 has 15 amino acids. Germline lookup yields CDR1 ENHRY and CDR2 SYGVKD.